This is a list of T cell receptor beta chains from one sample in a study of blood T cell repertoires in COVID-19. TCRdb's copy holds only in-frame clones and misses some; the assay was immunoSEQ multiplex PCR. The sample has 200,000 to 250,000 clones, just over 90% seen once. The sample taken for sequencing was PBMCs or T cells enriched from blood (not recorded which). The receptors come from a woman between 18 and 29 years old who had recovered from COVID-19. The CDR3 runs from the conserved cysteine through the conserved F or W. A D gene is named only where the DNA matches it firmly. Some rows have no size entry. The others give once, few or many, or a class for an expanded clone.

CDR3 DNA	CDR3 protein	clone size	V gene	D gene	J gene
TGCGCCAGCAGCTTGGTGAGTGGCACAGATACGCAGTATTTT	CASSLVSGTDTQYF	once	TRBV5-1	.	TRBJ2-3
TGTGCCAGCACTTACAGGGATCATGAAAAACTGTTTTTT	CASTYRDHEKLFF	.	TRBV25-1	.	TRBJ1-4
TGTGCCAGCAGTCGGAGACAGGGGGCTTCGTGGCAGCACTTC	CASSRRQGASWQHF	.	TRBV27	TRBD1	TRBJ2-7
TGTGCCAGCAGCCGAGGAGGGACCTATGGCTACACCTTC	CASSRGGTYGYTF	.	TRBV7-9	.	TRBJ1-2
TGTGCCAGCAGCTTAAGGCGGGGATGGGGAGATACGCAGTATTTT	CASSLRRGWGDTQYF	.	TRBV11-1	.	TRBJ2-3
TGTGCCAGCAGCAGGGACAGGACAGATACGCAGTATTTT	CASSRDRTDTQYF	.	TRBV11-2	TRBD1	TRBJ2-3
TGTGCCAGTAGGCCGCACTTAGGGACAGATTCTAACTATGGCTACACCTTC	CASRPHLGTDSNYGYTF	.	TRBV19	TRBD1	TRBJ1-2
TGTGCCACCAGTGACGGGACAGGTCTTTCGTGGGGGGCCAACGTCCTGACTTTC	CATSDGTGLSWGANVLTF	.	TRBV24-1	TRBD1	TRBJ2-6
TGCGCCAGCAGACTCACAGGGACAGATCTCTATAGCAATCAGCCCCAGCATTTT	CASRLTGTDLYSNQPQHF	many	TRBV4-1	TRBD1	TRBJ1-5
TGTGCCAGCTCCCTCACCCGAGAACCCACAGGATTCGGTGGCTACACCTTC	CASSLTREPTGFGGYTF	.	TRBV18	.	TRBJ1-2
TGTGCCAGCAGTTTTAGAGGGTCTGGCGGCTACACCTTC	CASSFRGSGGYTF	.	TRBV27	.	TRBJ1-2
TGTGCCAGCAGCCCCTGGACAGGCGGCCAAGAGACCCAGTACTTC	CASSPWTGGQETQYF	once	TRBV28	TRBD1	TRBJ2-5
TGTGCCAGCGTCCCCGGGACAGGGGGAAAAGGCACTGAAGCTTTCTTT	CASVPGTGGKGTEAFF	.	TRBV19	TRBD1	TRBJ1-1
TGCAGTGCTAGTTCTGGGGCATCGAATTCACCCCTCCACTTT	CSASSGASNSPLHF	.	TRBV20-1	.	TRBJ1-6
TGCGCCAGCAGCCTACAGGGGAAAGATGGCTACACCTTC	CASSLQGKDGYTF	.	TRBV5-1	TRBD1	TRBJ1-2
TGCGCCAGCAGCCAAGCCTCAGACAGGGTAAGAGGCAATCAGCCCCAGCATTTT	CASSQASDRVRGNQPQHF	.	TRBV4-3	TRBD1	TRBJ1-5
TGTGCCATCAGTGGGACAGGGATGAACACTGAAGCTTTCTTT	CAISGTGMNTEAFF	.	TRBV10-3	TRBD1	TRBJ1-1
TGTGCCAGCAGCCCAGGACAGGGTTTATCTGGGGCCAACGTCCTGACTTTC	CASSPGQGLSGANVLTF	.	TRBV5-6	TRBD1	TRBJ2-6
TGTGCCAGCAGCTCGATTCAGGGGATCGAAAACACCATATATTTT	CASSSIQGIENTIYF	.	TRBV21-1	.	TRBJ1-3
TGTGCCAGCAGCCAAGGGCCAGGGCGAGGTAATGAAAAACTGTTTTTT	CASSQGPGRGNEKLFF	once	TRBV4-2	.	TRBJ1-4
TGTGCCAGCAGCCTTATGACTTACACCGGGGAGCTGTTTTTT	CASSLMTYTGELFF	.	TRBV3-1/TRBV3-2	.	TRBJ2-2
TGTGCCAGCTCACCAGACAGGCAGAACACTGAAGCTTTCTTT	CASSPDRQNTEAFF	.	TRBV18	.	TRBJ1-1
TGTGCCAGCAGTGAGGACAGGGGGGCCGGGGCTTTTGGAACTTTCTTT	CASSEDRGAGAFGTFF	.	TRBV2	TRBD1	TRBJ1-1
TGTGCCAGCTCTAGGGGGCGCGACTACACCTTC	CASSRGRDYTF	.	TRBV6-5	TRBD1	TRBJ1-2
TGTGCCAGCAGTGAAGCTGGGACCAGGGGCCTCACTGAAGCTTTCTTT	CASSEAGTRGLTEAFF	.	TRBV6-1	.	TRBJ1-1
TGTGCCAGAAGCTCCACAGGGCTGAACACTGAAGCTTTCTTT	CARSSTGLNTEAFF	once	TRBV7-5	.	TRBJ1-1
TGCGCCAGCAGCAGTACAGGGTATGGCACTGAAGCTTTCTTT	CASSSTGYGTEAFF	.	TRBV5-1	.	TRBJ1-1
TGTGCCAGCAGCGACCAGGTGGGTAGCTCCTACAATGAGCAGTTCTTC	CASSDQVGSSYNEQFF	once	TRBV9	.	TRBJ2-1
TGTGCCACCAGCAGAGCGGGTTTTGAGCAGTTCTTC	CATSRAGFEQFF	.	TRBV15	.	TRBJ2-1
TGTGCCATCAGTCCTCGGGTTCAAGAGACCCAGTACTTC	CAISPRVQETQYF	.	TRBV10-3	.	TRBJ2-5
TGCGCCAGCAGAGCACAGGGGCCTAACAATCAGCCCCAGCATTTT	CASRAQGPNNQPQHF	.	TRBV10-2	TRBD1	TRBJ1-5
TGTGCCAGCACCCCCATGGGGGGATTGTACACTGAAGCTTTCTTT	CASTPMGGLYTEAFF	.	TRBV9	.	TRBJ1-1